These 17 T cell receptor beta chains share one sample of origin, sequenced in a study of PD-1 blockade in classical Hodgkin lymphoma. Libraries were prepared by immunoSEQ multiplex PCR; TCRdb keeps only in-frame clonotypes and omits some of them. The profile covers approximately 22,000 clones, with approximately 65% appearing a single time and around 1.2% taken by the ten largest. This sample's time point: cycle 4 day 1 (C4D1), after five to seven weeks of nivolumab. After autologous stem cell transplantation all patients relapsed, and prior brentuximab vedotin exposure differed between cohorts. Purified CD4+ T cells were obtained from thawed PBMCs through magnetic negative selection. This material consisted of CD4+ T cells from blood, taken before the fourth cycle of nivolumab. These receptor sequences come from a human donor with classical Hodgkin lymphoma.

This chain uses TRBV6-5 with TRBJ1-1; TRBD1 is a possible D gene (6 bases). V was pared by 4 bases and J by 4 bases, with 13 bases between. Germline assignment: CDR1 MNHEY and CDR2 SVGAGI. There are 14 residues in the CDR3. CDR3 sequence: CASSWGALGTEAFF. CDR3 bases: TGTGCCAGCAGTTGGGGGGCATTGGGCACTGAAGCTTTCTTT.

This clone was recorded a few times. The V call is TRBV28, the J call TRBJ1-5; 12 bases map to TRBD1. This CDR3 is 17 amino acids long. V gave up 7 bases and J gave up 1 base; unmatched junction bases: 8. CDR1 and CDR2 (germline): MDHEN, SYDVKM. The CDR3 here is CASTRDRGLMSNQPQHF. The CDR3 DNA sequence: TGTGCCAGCACTCGGGACAGGGGGCTAATGAGCAATCAGCCCCAGCATTTT.

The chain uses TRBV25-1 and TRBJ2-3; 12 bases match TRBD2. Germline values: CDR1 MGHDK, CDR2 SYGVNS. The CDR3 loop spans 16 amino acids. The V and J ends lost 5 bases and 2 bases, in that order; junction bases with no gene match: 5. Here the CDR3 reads CASSSGLAGLTDTQYF. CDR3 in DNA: TGTGCCAGCAGTTCCGGACTAGCGGGACTCACAGATACGCAGTATTTT.

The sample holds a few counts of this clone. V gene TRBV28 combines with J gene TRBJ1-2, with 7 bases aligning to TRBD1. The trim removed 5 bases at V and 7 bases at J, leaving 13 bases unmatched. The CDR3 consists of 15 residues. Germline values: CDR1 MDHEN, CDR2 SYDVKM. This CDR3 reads CASSPPDRTDFGYTF. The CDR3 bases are TGTGCCAGCAGTCCCCCGGACAGGACGGATTTTGGCTACACCTTC.

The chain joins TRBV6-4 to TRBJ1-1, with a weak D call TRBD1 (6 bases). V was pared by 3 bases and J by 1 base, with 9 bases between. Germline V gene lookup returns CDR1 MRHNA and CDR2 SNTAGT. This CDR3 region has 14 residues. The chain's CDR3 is CASSDSDRNTEAFF. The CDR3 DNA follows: TGTGCCAGCAGTGATTCGGACAGGAACACTGAAGCTTTCTTT.

CDR3 protein: CSAAGGPTEAFF. The DNA of the CDR3 is TGCAGCGCGGCGGGGGGGCCCACTGAAGCTTTCTTT. The rearrangement uses TRBV29-1 and TRBJ1-1, with a weak D call TRBD1 (6 bases). The germline V and J ends were trimmed by 7 bases and 4 bases, with 13 bases remaining between them. The CDR3 consists of 12 residues. Germline CDR1 and CDR2: SQVTM and ANQGSEA. The variable domain in full, completed from reference TRBV29-1 and TRBJ1-1, reads SAVISQKPSRDICQRGTSLTIQCQVDSQVTMMFWYRQQPGQSLTLIATANQGSEATYESGFVIDKFPISRPNLTFSTLTVSNMSPEDSSIYLCSAAGGPTEAFFGQGTRLTVV.

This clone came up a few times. CDR3 coding DNA: TGTGCCAGTAGTCCCCGAAGACAGAATAATTCACCCCTCCACTTT. This translates into CASSPRRQNNSPLHF. The rearrangement uses TRBV19 and TRBJ1-6; D is possibly TRBD1 (5 bases). CDR3 length equals 15 residues. Germline CDR1 is LNHDA and CDR2 is SQIVND (reference sequence). The ends were cut back, 5 bases at V and 5 bases at J, with 13 bases in the middle. Using reference TRBV19 and TRBJ1-6 for the parts outside the CDR3, the full variable domain is DGGITQSPKYLFRKEGQNVTLSCEQNLNHDAMYWYRQDPGQGLRLIYYSQIVNDFQKGDIAEGYSVSREKKESFPLTVTSAQKNPTAFYLCASSPRRQNNSPLHFGNGTRLTVT.

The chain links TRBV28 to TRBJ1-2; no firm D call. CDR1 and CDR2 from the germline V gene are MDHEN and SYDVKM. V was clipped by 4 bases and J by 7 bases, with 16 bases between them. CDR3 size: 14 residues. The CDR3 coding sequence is TGTGCCAGCAGTTCCCTTGGTTTGGCCACTGGCTACACCTTC. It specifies CASSSLGLATGYTF.

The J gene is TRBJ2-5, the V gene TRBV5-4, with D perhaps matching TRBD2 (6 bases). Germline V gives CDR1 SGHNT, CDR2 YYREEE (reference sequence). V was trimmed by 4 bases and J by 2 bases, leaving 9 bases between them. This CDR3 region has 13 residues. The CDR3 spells CASSARGQETQYF. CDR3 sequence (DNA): TGTGCCAGCAGCGCCCGGGGGCAAGAGACCCAGTACTTC.

Here the CDR3 reads CSALLRETQYF. CDR3 coding DNA: TGCAGTGCCCTTCTTCGGGAGACCCAGTACTTC. The V and J genes are TRBV20-1 and TRBJ2-5; D remains unclear. Trimming stripped 6 bases from V and 5 bases from J, with 10 bases between. This CDR3 contains 11 residues. The germline V gene has CDR1 DFQATT and CDR2 SNEGSKA (reference sequence).

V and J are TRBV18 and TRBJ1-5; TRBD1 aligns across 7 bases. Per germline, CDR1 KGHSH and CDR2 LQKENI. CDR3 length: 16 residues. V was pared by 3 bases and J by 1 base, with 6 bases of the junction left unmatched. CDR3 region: CASSPAGGQSNQPQHF. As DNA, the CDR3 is TGTGCCAGCTCACCCGCTGGGGGACAGAGCAATCAGCCCCAGCATTTT.

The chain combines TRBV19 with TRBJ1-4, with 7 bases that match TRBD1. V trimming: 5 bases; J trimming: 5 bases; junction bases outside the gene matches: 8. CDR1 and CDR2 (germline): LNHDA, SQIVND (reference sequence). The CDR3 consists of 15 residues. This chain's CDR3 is CASSPRTGRNEKLFF. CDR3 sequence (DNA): TGTGCCAGTAGTCCTCGGACAGGCCGAAATGAAAAACTGTTTTTT.

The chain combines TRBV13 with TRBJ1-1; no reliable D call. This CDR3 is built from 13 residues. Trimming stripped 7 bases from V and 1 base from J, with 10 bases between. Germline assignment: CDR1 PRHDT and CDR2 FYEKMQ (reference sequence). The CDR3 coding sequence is TGTGCCAGCATTTGGGGAAAGAACACTGAAGCTTTCTTT. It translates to CASIWGKNTEAFF.

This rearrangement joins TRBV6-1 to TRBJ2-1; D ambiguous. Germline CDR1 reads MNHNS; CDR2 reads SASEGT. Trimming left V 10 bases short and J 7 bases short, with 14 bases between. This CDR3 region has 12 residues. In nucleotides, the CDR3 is TGTGCCACCTCCTTTCGGTTGAATGAGCAGTTCTTC. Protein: CATSFRLNEQFF.

CDR3 amino acids: CASRLPGTGYTGELFF. The CDR3 DNA sequence: TGTGCCAGCAGACTCCCCGGGACAGGGTACACCGGGGAGCTGTTTTTT. The chain uses TRBV2 and TRBJ2-2, with 9 bases aligning to TRBD1. Germline assignment: CDR1 SNHLY and CDR2 FYNNEI. With V trimmed by 6 bases and J by 3 bases, 8 bases remained unmatched. The CDR3 contains 16 residues.

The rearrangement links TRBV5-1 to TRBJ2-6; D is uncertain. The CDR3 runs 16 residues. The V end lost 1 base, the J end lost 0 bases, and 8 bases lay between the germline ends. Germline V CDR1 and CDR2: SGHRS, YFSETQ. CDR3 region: CASSLLGSSGANVLTF. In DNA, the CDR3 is TGCGCCAGCAGCTTGCTGGGTTCCTCTGGGGCCAACGTCCTGACTTTC. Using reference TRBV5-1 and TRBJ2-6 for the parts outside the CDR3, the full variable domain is KAGVTQTPRYLIKTRGQQVTLSCSPISGHRSVSWYQQTPGQGLQFLFEYFSETQRNKGNFPGRFSGRQFSNSRSEMNVSTLELGDSALYLCASSLLGSSGANVLTFGAGSRLTVL.

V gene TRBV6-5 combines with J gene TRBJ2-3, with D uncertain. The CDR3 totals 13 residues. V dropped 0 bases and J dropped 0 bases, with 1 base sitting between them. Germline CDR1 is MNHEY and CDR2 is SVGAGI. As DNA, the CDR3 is TGTGCCAGCAGTTACTCGAGCACAGATACGCAGTATTTT. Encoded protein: CASSYSSTDTQYF.